A single sample is the source of the 24 T cell receptor beta chains below, sequenced in a study of T cells after posttransplantation cyclophosphamide. Profiling relied on immunoSEQ multiplex PCR, and the TCRdb table lists in-frame clones only, not all of them. The sample contains about 52,000 clones, roughly 92% of which appear only once. The sequencing input was PBMCs. These receptors came from a woman aged 25 to 39 in good health and a related stem cell transplant donor.

The rearrangement uses TRBV5-4 and TRBJ2-7, with a tentative D call TRBD2 (5 bases). V was shortened by 3 bases and J by 7 bases, with 14 bases between the two germline ends. Per the germline V gene, CDR1 is SGHNT and CDR2 is YYREEE (reference sequence). The CDR3 consists of 13 residues. The chain's CDR3 is CASSSNTRAEQYF. CDR3 nucleotides: TGTGCCAGCAGCTCCAACACTAGGGCTGAGCAGTACTTC.

The chain carries TRBV18 and TRBJ2-7; 9 bases agree with TRBD2. Looked up from germline, CDR1 is KGHSH and CDR2 is LQKENI. The trim removed 0 bases at V and 4 bases at J, leaving 4 bases unmatched. The CDR3 totals 15 residues. The CDR3 reads CASSPPSSGVYEQYF. CDR3 nucleotides: TGTGCCAGCTCACCACCGTCTAGCGGGGTTTACGAGCAGTACTTC.

This clone has only one observation. This rearrangement joins TRBV5-6 to TRBJ2-7; tentative D call: TRBD1 (5 bases). Germline lookup yields CDR1 SGHDT and CDR2 YYEEEE. The CDR3 covers 14 residues. Trimming stripped 4 bases from V and 3 bases from J, with 14 bases between. The chain's CDR3 is CASSPNQGLYEQYF. The CDR3 DNA reads as TGTGCCAGCAGCCCCAATCAGGGTCTCTACGAGCAGTACTTC.

This chain connects TRBV30 to TRBJ1-6; 9 bases map to TRBD1. This CDR3 spans 13 amino acids. CDR1 is GTSNPN and CDR2 is SVGIG in the germline V gene (reference sequence). Germline trimming cut 3 bases from V and 10 bases from J; bases unmatched to any gene: 4. For the CDR3, the DNA is TGTGCCTGGAGGGGGACAGGGTTCTCACCCCTCCACTTT. It encodes CAWRGTGFSPLHF.

The chain links TRBV4-2 to TRBJ1-2; TRBD1 might be the D (6 bases). Germline V CDR1 and CDR2: LGHNA, YNFKEQ. Trimming cost V 3 bases and J 7 bases, with 15 bases left between them. The CDR3 spans 14 residues. The CDR3 region has the DNA TGTGCCAGCAGCCAGGCAAGTAACAGGGTTGGCTACACCTTC. This translates into CASSQASNRVGYTF.

J is TRBJ1-1 and V is TRBV7-2; D ambiguous. The germline CDR1 and CDR2 sequences are SGHTA and FQGNSA. This CDR3 spans 11 amino acids. Between the trimmed V and J ends, which lost 5 bases and 5 bases, there was a span of 6 bases. The CDR3 sequence is CASSQATEAFF. The CDR3 DNA reads as TGTGCCAGCAGCCAAGCTACTGAAGCTTTCTTT.

J is TRBJ1-1 and V is TRBV29-1; D not resolved. Germline-derived CDR1 and CDR2 are SQVTM and ANQGSEA. This CDR3 region has 13 residues. Deletions cut 5 bases from V and 1 base from J, with 11 bases between. The DNA of the CDR3 is TGCAGCGTTCCCCGGACTGAGAACACTGAAGCTTTCTTT. It specifies CSVPRTENTEAFF.

The V gene is TRBV30, the J gene TRBJ2-7; 8 bases are a match to TRBD2. This CDR3 comprises 12 residues. The germline V gene encodes CDR1 GTSNPN and CDR2 SVGIG (reference sequence). The J segment lost 5 bases and the V segment lost 5 bases, leaving 5 bases of the junction unmatched. CDR3 coding DNA: TGTGCCTGGCGGGGGGGCCCCGACGAGCAGTACTTC. Amino acids: CAWRGGPDEQYF.

The chain couples TRBV5-1 to TRBJ2-1; tentative D call: TRBD2 (7 bases). The CDR3 loop spans 14 amino acids. V lost 6 bases, J lost 7 bases, and 17 bases lay in between. Germline-derived CDR1 and CDR2 are SGHRS and YFSETQ. The CDR3 here is CASNLGGGQNEQFF. In nucleotides, the CDR3 is TGCGCCAGCAACCTAGGGGGGGGGCAGAATGAGCAGTTCTTC.

The chain links TRBV6-5 to TRBJ1-1, with D uncertain. Trimming took off 5 bases at V and 1 base at J, with 11 bases between the two ends. Germline loops: CDR1 MNHEY, CDR2 SVGAGI. The CDR3 contains 14 residues. CDR3 sequence reads: CASSPSHGNTEAFF. The CDR3 region has the DNA TGTGCCAGCAGTCCGAGCCATGGGAACACTGAAGCTTTCTTT.

This chain joins TRBV12-2 and TRBJ1-5. TRBV12-2 is labeled a pseudogene. The CDR3 has 18 residues. Here the CDR3 reads CASRLVSGEKVSNQPQHF. Written as DNA, the CDR3 is TGTGCAAGTCGCTTAGTGTCTGGGGAGAAGGTTAGCAATCAGCCCCAGCATTTT.

This clone was counted a single time. This rearrangement joins TRBV4-2 to TRBJ2-7; TRBD1 matches 7 bases. This CDR3 spans 15 amino acids. Germline V gene data show CDR1 as LGHNA and CDR2 as YNFKEQ. V shed 3 bases, J shed 9 bases, and the junction held 14 bases outside the gene matches. CDR3 residues: CASSQGDSKGAVQYF. CDR3 bases: TGTGCCAGCAGCCAGGGGGATTCTAAGGGGGCTGTGCAGTACTTC.

This chain links TRBV4-1 with TRBJ1-2; D ambiguous. This CDR3 spans 12 amino acids. V was pared by 3 bases and J by 2 bases, with 4 bases between. CDR1 and CDR2 from the germline V gene are MGHRA and YSYEKL. The CDR3 bases are TGCGCCAGCAGCCAGGCCAACTATGGCTACACCTTC. This translates into CASSQANYGYTF.

V gene TRBV7-8 combines with J gene TRBJ2-2; 8 bases line up with TRBD2. This CDR3 has 16 amino acids. Per germline, CDR1 SGHVS and CDR2 FQNEAQ. Unmatched junction bases numbered 9, after V lost 5 bases and J lost 4 bases. CDR3 coding DNA: TGTGCCAGCAGCCGGGCGGGGGGCGGTAGCACCGGGGAGCTGTTTTTT. Amino acids: CASSRAGGGSTGELFF.

V and J are TRBV11-3 and TRBJ2-5; D call uncertain. Germline lookup yields CDR1 SGHNT and CDR2 YENEEA. The CDR3 has 13 residues. Trimming cost V 3 bases and J 4 bases, with 9 bases left between them. CDR3 sequence: CASSFTGGETQYF. Written as DNA, the CDR3 is TGTGCCAGCAGCTTTACGGGTGGAGAGACCCAGTACTTC.

The chain is built from TRBV6-1 and TRBJ2-7, with TRBD2 as a possible D gene (5 bases). CDR1 and CDR2 from the germline V gene are MNHNS and SASEGT. The CDR3 has 16 amino acids. The V and J ends lost 4 bases and 5 bases respectively, with 21 bases between them. The CDR3 bases are TGTGCCAGCAGTGCACTAGATTCGACTGCGGAGAACGAGCAGTACTTC. Its protein product is CASSALDSTAENEQYF.

This chain links TRBV29-1 with TRBJ1-1, with 12 bases fitting TRBD1. The CDR3 runs 16 residues. Per the germline V gene, CDR1 is SQVTM and CDR2 is ANQGSEA. The ends lost 7 bases at V and 4 bases at J; junction bases unmatched: 13. The CDR3 sequence: CSAVGGQGAQGTEAFF. CDR3 bases: TGCAGCGCCGTGGGGGGACAGGGGGCTCAGGGCACTGAAGCTTTCTTT.

The chain recombines TRBV5-1 with TRBJ2-2; tentatively, D is TRBD1 (5 bases). The CDR3 sequence is 16 residues long. Germline-derived CDR1 and CDR2 are SGHRS and YFSETQ. Deletions cut 4 bases from V and 6 bases from J, with 19 bases between. The CDR3 sequence is CASSRSPGWGPGELFF. The CDR3 DNA reads as TGCGCCAGCAGCCGGAGCCCCGGCTGGGGCCCCGGGGAGCTGTTTTTT.

The genes are TRBV5-4 and TRBJ2-7; D remains unclear. CDR1 SGHNT and CDR2 YYREEE come from the germline V gene (reference sequence). The V end was cut by 0 bases, the J end by 0 bases, with 10 bases between. The CDR3 sequence is 15 residues long. This CDR3 is CASSLGAKSSYEQYF. In nucleotides, the CDR3 is TGTGCCAGCAGCTTGGGGGCCAAGAGCTCCTACGAGCAGTACTTC.

This clone was detected only once. The chain employs TRBV7-8 and TRBJ1-2; maybe TRBD1 (5 bases). Trimming shortened V by 4 bases and J by 9 bases, and 21 bases separated the two germline ends. The CDR3 runs 15 residues. Germline-derived CDR1 and CDR2 are SGHVS and FQNEAQ. The CDR3 reads CASSSYRGKPIRYTF. The CDR3 nucleotides are TGTGCCAGCAGCTCCTACCGGGGGAAACCCATCCGCTACACCTTC.

This sequence joins TRBV5-6 and TRBJ2-5; TRBD1 matches at 8 bases. V shed 0 bases, J shed 2 bases, and the junction held 3 bases outside the gene matches. Germline CDR1 SGHDT, CDR2 YYEEEE. This CDR3 spans 15 amino acids. The CDR3 is CASSLGQGTQETQYF. The CDR3 DNA is TGTGCCAGCAGCTTGGGACAGGGGACTCAAGAGACCCAGTACTTC.

This chain joins TRBV7-9 and TRBJ1-4; 7 positions match TRBD1. Germline V gene data show CDR1 as SEHNR and CDR2 as FQNEAQ (reference sequence). The CDR3 has 15 amino acids. The J segment lost 6 bases and the V segment lost 5 bases, leaving 9 bases of the junction unmatched. Here the CDR3 DNA reads TGTGCCAGCAGCGAGCGGACAGGTAGTGATGAAAAACTGTTTTTT. This translates into CASSERTGSDEKLFF.

This chain links TRBV6-5 with TRBJ1-2; D uncertain. V lost 4 bases, J lost 4 bases, and 10 bases lay in between. Germline assignment: CDR1 MNHEY and CDR2 SVGAGI. The CDR3 loop spans 13 amino acids. CDR3 in DNA: TGTGCCAGCAGTTCGAGAGGGCGCTATGGCTACACCTTC. It encodes CASSSRGRYGYTF.

The gene calls are TRBV6-5 and TRBJ2-3, with TRBD2 identical over 10 bases. CDR3 length equals 15 residues. Looked up from germline, CDR1 is MNHEY and CDR2 is SVGAGI. V dropped 6 bases and J dropped 2; count of bases not matched to a gene: 5. The CDR3 spells CASRQLAGSTDTQYF. The DNA for the CDR3 is TGTGCCAGCAGGCAACTAGCGGGGTCCACAGATACGCAGTATTTT.